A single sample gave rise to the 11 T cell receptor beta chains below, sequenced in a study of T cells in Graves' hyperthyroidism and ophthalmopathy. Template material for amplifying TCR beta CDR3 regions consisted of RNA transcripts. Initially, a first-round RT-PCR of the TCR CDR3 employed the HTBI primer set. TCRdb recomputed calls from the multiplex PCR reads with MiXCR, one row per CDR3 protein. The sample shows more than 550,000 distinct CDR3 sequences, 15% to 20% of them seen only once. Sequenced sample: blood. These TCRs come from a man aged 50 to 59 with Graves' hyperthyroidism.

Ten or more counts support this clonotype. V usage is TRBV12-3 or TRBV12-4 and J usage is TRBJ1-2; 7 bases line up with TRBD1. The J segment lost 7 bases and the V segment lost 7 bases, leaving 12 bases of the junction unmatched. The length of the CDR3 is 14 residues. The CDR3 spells CASTPDRVVLGYTF. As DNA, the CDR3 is TGTGCCAGCACCCCCGACAGGGTGGTCCTTGGCTACACCTTC.

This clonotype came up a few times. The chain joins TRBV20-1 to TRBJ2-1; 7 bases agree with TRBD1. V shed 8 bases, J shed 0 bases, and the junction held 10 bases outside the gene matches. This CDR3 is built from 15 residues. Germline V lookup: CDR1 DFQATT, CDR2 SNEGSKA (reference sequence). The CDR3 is CSPGGADSSYNEQFF. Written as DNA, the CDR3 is TGCAGTCCAGGGGGAGCGGACAGCTCCTACAATGAGCAGTTCTTC.

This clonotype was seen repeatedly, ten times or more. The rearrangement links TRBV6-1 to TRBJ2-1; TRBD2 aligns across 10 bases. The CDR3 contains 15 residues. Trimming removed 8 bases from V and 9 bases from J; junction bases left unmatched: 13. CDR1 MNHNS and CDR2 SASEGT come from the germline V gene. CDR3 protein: CASAQAGGPLGEQFF. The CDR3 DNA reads TGTGCCAGCGCTCAAGCGGGAGGGCCGTTAGGTGAGCAGTTCTTC.

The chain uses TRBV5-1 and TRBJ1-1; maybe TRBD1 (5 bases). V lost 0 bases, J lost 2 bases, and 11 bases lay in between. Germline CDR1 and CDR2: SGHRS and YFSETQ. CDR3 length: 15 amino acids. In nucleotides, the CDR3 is TGCGCCAGCAGCTTGGGGACACGGATTAACACTGAAGCTTTCTTT. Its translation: CASSLGTRINTEAFF. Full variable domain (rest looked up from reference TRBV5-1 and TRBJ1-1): KAGVTQTPRYLIKTRGQQVTLSCSPISGHRSVSWYQQTPGQGLQFLFEYFSETQRNKGNFPGRFSGRQFSNSRSEMNVSTLELGDSALYLCASSLGTRINTEAFFGQGTRLTVV.

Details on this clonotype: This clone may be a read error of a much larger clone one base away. The CDR3, as DNA: TGTGCCAGCGGCCGAGGGCCACAGAACACCGGGGAGCTGTTTTTT. Translating it yields CASGRGPQNTGELFF. This chain links TRBV7-2 with TRBJ2-2; a weak D match, TRBD2 (5 bases). Trimming shortened V by 8 bases and J by 1 base, and 14 bases separated the two germline ends. Germline assignment: CDR1 SGHTA and CDR2 FQGNSA. This CDR3 comprises 15 residues.

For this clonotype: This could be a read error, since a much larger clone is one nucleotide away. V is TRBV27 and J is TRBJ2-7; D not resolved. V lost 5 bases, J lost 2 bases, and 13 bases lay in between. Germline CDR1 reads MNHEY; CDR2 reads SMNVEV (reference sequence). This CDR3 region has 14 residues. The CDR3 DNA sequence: TGTGCCAGCAGTCTTACCGCCCCAACCTACGAGCAGTACTTC. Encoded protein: CASSLTAPTYEQYF.

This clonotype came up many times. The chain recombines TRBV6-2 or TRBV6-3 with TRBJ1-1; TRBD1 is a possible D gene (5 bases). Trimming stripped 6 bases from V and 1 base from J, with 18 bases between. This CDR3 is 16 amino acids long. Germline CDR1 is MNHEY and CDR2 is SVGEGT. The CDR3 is CASSNIAGWKNTEAFF. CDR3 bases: TGTGCCAGCAGCAATATCGCAGGGTGGAAGAACACTGAAGCTTTCTTT.

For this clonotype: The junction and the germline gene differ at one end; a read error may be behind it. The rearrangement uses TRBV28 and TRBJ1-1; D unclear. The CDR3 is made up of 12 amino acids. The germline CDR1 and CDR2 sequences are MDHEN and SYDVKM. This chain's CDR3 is CASRGLNTDAFF. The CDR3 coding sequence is TGTGCCAGCAGAGGGTTGAACACTGATGCTTTCTTT.

CDR3 loop: CASSSPRTNYNEQFF. The DNA for the CDR3 is TGTGCCAGCAGCAGTCCAAGGACTAACTACAATGAGCAGTTCTTC. The gene calls are TRBV7-9 and TRBJ2-1, with a tentative D call TRBD2 (6 bases). V lost 5 bases and J 3 bases, leaving 14 bases between the germline ends. The CDR3 is 15 residues long. The germline V gene encodes CDR1 SEHNR and CDR2 FQNEAQ (reference sequence).

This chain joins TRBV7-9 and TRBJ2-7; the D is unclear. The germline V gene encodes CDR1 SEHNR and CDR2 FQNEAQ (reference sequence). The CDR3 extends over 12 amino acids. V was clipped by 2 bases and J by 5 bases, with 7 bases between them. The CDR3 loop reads CASSLTVDEQYF. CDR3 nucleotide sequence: TGTGCCAGCAGCTTAACTGTCGACGAGCAGTACTTC.

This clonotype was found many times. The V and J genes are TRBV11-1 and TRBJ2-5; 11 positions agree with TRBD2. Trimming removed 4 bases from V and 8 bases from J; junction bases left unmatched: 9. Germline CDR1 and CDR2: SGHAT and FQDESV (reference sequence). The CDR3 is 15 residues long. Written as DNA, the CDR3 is TGTGCCAGCAGCTCGGGACTAGCGGCGGGGGGAACCCAGTACTTC. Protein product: CASSSGLAAGGTQYF.